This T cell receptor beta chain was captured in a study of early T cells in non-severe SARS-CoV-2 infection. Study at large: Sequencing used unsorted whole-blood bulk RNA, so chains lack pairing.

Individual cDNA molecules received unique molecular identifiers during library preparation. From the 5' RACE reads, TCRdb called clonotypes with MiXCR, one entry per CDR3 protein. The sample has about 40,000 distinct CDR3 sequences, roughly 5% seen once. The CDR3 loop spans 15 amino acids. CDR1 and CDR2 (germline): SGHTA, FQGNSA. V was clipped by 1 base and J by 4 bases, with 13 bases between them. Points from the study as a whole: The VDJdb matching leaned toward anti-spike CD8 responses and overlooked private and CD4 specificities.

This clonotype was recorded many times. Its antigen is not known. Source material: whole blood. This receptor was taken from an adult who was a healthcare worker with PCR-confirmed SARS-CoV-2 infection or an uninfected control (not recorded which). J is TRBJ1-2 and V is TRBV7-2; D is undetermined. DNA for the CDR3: TGTGCCAGCAGCTTAGTTCTGGTGGCAGGCTATGGCTACACCTTC. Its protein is CASSLVLVAGYGYTF. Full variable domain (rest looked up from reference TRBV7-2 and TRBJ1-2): GAGVSQSPSNKVTEKGKDVELRCDPISGHTALYWYRQSLGQGLEFLIYFQGNSAPDKSGLPSDRFSAERTGGSVSTLTIQRTQQEDSAVYLCASSLVLVAGYGYTFGSGTRLTVV.